Listed here are 16 T cell receptor beta chains from one sample, sequenced in a study of monozygotic twins with inflammatory bowel disease. From its re-call of the 5' RACE reads, TCRdb lists each CDR3 protein once, without DNA. Reported are over 100,000 distinct CDR3 sequences; the ten largest clones contain 9.5% to 15%. The sample was blood. The receptors originated from a human donor with ulcerative colitis or Crohn's disease, or a healthy co-twin of an affected twin (not recorded which).

The chain employs TRBV24-1 and TRBJ2-7. The V gene's germline CDR1 is KGHDR and CDR2 SFDVKD. The CDR3 spans 13 residues. CDR3: CATSDQDLGEQYF.

The chain carries TRBV2 and TRBJ2-1; TCRdb's assignment of TRBD1 cannot be checked, as there is no DNA. Germline-derived CDR1 and CDR2 are SNHLY and FYNNEI. CDR3 length equals 15 residues. The CDR3: CASRGTSEGGNEQFF.

V and J are TRBV6-5 and TRBJ2-1. Per the germline V gene, CDR1 is MNHEY and CDR2 is SVGAGI. The CDR3 totals 12 residues. The CDR3 sequence is CASLDLYNEQFF.

The chain recombines TRBV29-1 with TRBJ2-1; TCRdb reports TRBD2, a call that lacks DNA to check it against. From germline, CDR1 is SQVTM and CDR2 ANQGSEA. This CDR3 has 13 amino acids. The CDR3 is CSVASGSLNEQFF.

J is TRBJ2-1 and V is TRBV5-1. Germline V CDR1 and CDR2: SGHRS, YFSETQ. There are 19 residues in the CDR3. CDR3 sequence reads: CASSRFGLTSLEDYNEQFF.

The chain links TRBV7-9 to TRBJ2-2. This CDR3 comprises 15 residues. Germline assignment: CDR1 SEHNR and CDR2 FQNEAQ (reference sequence). The CDR3 is CASSSLVGDTGELFF. Drawing the rest from reference TRBV7-9 and TRBJ2-2, the complete variable domain is DTGVSQNPRHKITKRGQNVTFRCDPISEHNRLYWYRQTLGQGPEFLTYFQNEAQLEKSRLLSDRFSAERPKGSFSTLEIQRTEQGDSAMYLCASSSLVGDTGELFFGEGSRLTVL.

The chain carries TRBV11-2 and TRBJ1-2; there is no DNA to check the TCRdb D call of TRBD1. Germline loops: CDR1 SGHAT, CDR2 FQNNGV. The CDR3 extends over 18 amino acids. Here the CDR3 reads CASSLEPGQGGANYGYTF.

The chain recombines TRBV20-1 with TRBJ2-5; TCRdb's D gene call, TRBD2, goes unchecked for lack of DNA. Germline assignment: CDR1 DFQATT and CDR2 SNEGSKA (reference sequence). The CDR3 is 14 amino acids. The CDR3 sequence is CSAKKRARQETQYF.

This sequence joins TRBV6-5 and TRBJ1-1. The CDR3 is made up of 14 amino acids. The V gene's germline CDR1 is MNHEY and CDR2 SVGAGI. CDR3 in amino acids: CASSYPGFGAEAFF.

V is TRBV3-1 and J is TRBJ2-1. CDR3 length equals 16 residues. Germline loops: CDR1 LGHDT, CDR2 YNNKEL (reference sequence). The CDR3 protein is CASSQVSAEFHNEQFF.

V and J are TRBV11-3 and TRBJ2-7; TCRdb's D call of TRBD1 is untestable without DNA. Per germline, CDR1 SGHNT and CDR2 YENEEA. This CDR3 contains 15 residues. The CDR3 region is CASSRKRLQGHEQYF. Together with reference TRBV11-3 and TRBJ2-7, the CDR3 gives the full variable domain: EAGVVQSPRYKIIEKKQPVAFWCNPISGHNTLYWYLQNLGQGPELLIRYENEEAVDDSQLPKDRFSAERLKGVDSTLKIQPAELGDSAVYLCASSRKRLQGHEQYFGPGTRLTVT.

V and J are TRBV5-1 and TRBJ1-1; TCRdb designates TRBD1, a call that cannot be tested without DNA. This CDR3 comprises 15 residues. The V gene's germline CDR1 is SGHRS and CDR2 YFSETQ. The CDR3 loop reads CASSLGLGDGTEAFF.

J is TRBJ1-4 and V is TRBV20-1; TCRdb's D gene call, TRBD1, goes unchecked for lack of DNA. Germline CDR1 is DFQATT and CDR2 is SNEGSKA (reference sequence). The CDR3 has 14 amino acids. CDR3 amino acids: CSARDLGRGEKLFF.

The chain joins TRBV24-1 to TRBJ2-2; lacking DNA, the TRBD1 call made by TCRdb goes unchecked. CDR3 size: 15 residues. The germline gives CDR1 KGHDR, CDR2 SFDVKD. The CDR3 loop is CAISPGQGGAGELFF.

This rearrangement joins TRBV4-2 to TRBJ2-5; TCRdb outputs TRBD1, but without DNA this stays unchecked. In germline, CDR1 is LGHNA, CDR2 YNFKEQ. The CDR3 has 16 residues. The CDR3 protein is CASSQVRAGRQETQYF.

The chain has TRBV19 and TRBJ2-4; no DNA is available, so the TRBD1 call from TCRdb remains unchecked. This CDR3 contains 18 residues. Germline loops: CDR1 LNHDA, CDR2 SQIVND (reference sequence). This CDR3 reads CASSSNRERREPKNIQYF.